The sequence of this T cell receptor beta chain was determined in a study of beta chain features in type 1 diabetes. Overall study findings and caveats: Reduced insertions and increased deletions marked VDJ junctions in type 1 diabetes patients. In comparison with healthy donors, patients had naive, central memory and Treg TCRB repertoires that appeared more similar.

About this clone: Its antigen is currently unknown.

The sequenced template was cDNA made from the entire isolated RNA. Sequencing was performed with immunoSEQ multiplex PCR; in TCRdb, only in-frame clones are kept and a portion is missing. The repertoire has over 500,000 clones, roughly a sixth of them found once; the top ten carry about 0.086%. Germline V CDR1 and CDR2: SGHAT, FQDESV (reference sequence). The length of the CDR3 is 15 residues. V was shortened by 3 bases and J by 10 bases, with 18 bases between the two germline ends. Populations isolated by sorting all had purity greater than 95%. Sequencing was performed on naive CD4+ T cells from blood. The chain has TRBV11-1 and TRBJ1-4; D is undetermined. This receptor was identified in a young man in good health. CDR3 sequence reads: CASSLEDVTCGKLFF. Written as DNA, the CDR3 is TGTGCCAGCAGCTTGGAAGACGTTACCTGTGGAAAACTGTTTTTT.